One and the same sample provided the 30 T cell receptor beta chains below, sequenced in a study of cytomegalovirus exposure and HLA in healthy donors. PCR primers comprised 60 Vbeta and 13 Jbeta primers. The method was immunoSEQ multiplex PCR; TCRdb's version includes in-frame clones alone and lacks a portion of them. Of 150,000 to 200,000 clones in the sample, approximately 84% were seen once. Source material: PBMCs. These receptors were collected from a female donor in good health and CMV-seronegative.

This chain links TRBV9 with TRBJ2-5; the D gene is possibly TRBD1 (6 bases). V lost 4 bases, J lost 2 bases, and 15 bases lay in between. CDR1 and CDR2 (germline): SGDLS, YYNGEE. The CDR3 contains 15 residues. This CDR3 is CASSPQGGQQETQYF. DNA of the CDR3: TGTGCCAGCAGCCCCCAAGGTGGACAGCAAGAGACCCAGTACTTC. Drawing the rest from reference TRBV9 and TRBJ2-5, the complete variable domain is DSGVTQTPKHLITATGQRVTLRCSPRSGDLSVYWYQQSLDQGLQFLIQYYNGEERAKGNILERFSAQQFPDLHSELNLSSLELGDSALYFCASSPQGGQQETQYFGPGTRLLVL.

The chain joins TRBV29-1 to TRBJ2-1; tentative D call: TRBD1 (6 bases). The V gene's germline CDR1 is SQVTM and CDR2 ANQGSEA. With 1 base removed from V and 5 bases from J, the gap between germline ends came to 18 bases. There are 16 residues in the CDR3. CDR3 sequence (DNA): TGCAGCGTTGAAGGACTGGTCGGACAGTACCACAATGAGCAGTTCTTC. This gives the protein CSVEGLVGQYHNEQFF.

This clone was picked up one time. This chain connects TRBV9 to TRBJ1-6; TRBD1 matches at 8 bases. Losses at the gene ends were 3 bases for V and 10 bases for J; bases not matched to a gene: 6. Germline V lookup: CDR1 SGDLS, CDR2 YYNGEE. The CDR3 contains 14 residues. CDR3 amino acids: CASSDRGIGSPLHF. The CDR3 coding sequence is TGTGCCAGCAGCGACAGGGGGATTGGGTCACCCCTCCACTTT.

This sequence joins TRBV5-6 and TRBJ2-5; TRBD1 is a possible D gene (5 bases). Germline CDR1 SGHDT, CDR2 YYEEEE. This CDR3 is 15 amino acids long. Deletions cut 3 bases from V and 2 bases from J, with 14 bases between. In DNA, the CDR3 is TGTGCCAGCAGCTCCCGTGGGGCTAAGCAAGAGACCCAGTACTTC. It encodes CASSSRGAKQETQYF.

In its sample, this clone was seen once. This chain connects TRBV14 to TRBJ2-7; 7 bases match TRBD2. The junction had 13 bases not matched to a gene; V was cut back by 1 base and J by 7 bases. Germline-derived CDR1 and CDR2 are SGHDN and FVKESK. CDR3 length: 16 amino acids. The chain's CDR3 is CASSQAGGGPLGEQYF. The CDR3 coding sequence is TGTGCCAGCAGCCAAGCTGGCGGGGGACCCCTTGGAGAGCAGTACTTC.

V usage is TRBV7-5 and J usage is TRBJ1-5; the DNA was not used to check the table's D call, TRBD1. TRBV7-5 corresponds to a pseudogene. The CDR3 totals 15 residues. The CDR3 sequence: CARSLGIPADQPQHF. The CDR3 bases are TGTGCCAGAAGCCTTGGTATCCCCGCAGATCAGCCCCAGCATTTT.

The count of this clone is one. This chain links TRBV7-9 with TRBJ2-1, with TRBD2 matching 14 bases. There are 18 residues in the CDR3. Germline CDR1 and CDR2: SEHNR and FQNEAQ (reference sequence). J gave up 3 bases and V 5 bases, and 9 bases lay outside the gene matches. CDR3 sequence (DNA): TGTGCCAGCAGCCCAGGACTAGCGGGGGGATCCGTCTACAATGAGCAGTTCTTC. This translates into CASSPGLAGGSVYNEQFF. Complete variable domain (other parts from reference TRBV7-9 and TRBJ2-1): DTGVSQNPRHKITKRGQNVTFRCDPISEHNRLYWYRQTLGQGPEFLTYFQNEAQLEKSRLLSDRFSAERPKGSFSTLEIQRTEQGDSAMYLCASSPGLAGGSVYNEQFFGPGTRLTVL.

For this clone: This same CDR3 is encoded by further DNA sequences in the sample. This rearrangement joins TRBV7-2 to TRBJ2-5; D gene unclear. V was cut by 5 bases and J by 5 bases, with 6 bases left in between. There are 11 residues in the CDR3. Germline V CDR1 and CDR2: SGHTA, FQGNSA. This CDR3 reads CASSPRETQYF. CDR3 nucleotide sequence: TGTGCCAGCAGCCCGCGGGAGACCCAGTACTTC.

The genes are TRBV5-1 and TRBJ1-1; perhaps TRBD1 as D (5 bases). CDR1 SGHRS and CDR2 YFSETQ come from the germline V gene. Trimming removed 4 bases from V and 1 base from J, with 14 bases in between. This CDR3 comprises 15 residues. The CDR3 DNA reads TGCGCCAGCAGCGCCGTGACAGTCGGGAACACTGAAGCTTTCTTT. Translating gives CASSAVTVGNTEAFF.

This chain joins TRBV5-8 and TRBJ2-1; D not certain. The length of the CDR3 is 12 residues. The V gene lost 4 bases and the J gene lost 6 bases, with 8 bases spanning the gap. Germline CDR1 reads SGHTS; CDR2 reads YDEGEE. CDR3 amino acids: CASSADLNEQFF. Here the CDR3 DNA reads TGTGCCAGCAGCGCGGATCTCAATGAGCAGTTCTTC.

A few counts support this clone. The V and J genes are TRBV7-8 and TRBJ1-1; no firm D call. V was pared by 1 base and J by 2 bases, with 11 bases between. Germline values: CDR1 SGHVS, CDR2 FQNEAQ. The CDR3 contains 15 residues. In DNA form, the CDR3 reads TGTGCCAGCAGCTTAGGATCTACCACCAACACTGAAGCTTTCTTT. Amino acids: CASSLGSTTNTEAFF.

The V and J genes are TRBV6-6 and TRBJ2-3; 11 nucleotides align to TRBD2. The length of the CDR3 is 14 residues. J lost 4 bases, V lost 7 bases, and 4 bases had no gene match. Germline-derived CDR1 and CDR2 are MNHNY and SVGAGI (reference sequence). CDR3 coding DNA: TGTGCCAGCAAACCTAGCGGGAGGTCAGATACGCAGTATTTT. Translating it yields CASKPSGRSDTQYF.

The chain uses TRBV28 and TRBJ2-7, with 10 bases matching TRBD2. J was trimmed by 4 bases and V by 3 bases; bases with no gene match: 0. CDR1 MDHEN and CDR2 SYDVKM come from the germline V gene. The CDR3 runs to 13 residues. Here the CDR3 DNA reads TGTGCCAGCAGTTTGGGACTAGCGTACGAGCAGTACTTC. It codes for CASSLGLAYEQYF.

CDR3 amino acids: CASSGQNTEAFF. The CDR3 coding sequence is TGTGCCAGTAGCGGACAAAACACTGAAGCTTTCTTT. V is TRBV19 and J is TRBJ1-1; D is possibly TRBD1 (5 bases). The CDR3 contains 12 residues. V was shortened by 6 bases and J by 2 bases, with 7 bases between the two germline ends. Germline CDR1 is LNHDA and CDR2 is SQIVND (reference sequence).

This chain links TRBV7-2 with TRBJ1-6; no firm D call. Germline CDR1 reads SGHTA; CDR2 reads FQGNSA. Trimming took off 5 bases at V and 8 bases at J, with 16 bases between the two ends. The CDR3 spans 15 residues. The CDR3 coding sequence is TGTGCCAGCAGCCCGCTTCGGGGTTGGGATTCACCCCTCCACTTT. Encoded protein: CASSPLRGWDSPLHF.

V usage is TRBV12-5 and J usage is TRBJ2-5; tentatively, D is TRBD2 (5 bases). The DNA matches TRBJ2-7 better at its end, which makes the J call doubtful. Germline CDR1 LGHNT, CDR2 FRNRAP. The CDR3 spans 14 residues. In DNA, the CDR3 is TGTGCTAGTGGTTTAGGTAGCGCTGGTTACGAGCAGTACTTC. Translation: CASGLGSAGYEQYF.

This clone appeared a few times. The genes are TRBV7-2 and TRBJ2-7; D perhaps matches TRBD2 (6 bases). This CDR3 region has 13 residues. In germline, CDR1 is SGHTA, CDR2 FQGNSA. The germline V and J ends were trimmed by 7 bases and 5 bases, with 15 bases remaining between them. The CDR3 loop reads CASTPRWGDEQYF. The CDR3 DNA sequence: TGTGCCAGCACCCCCAGGTGGGGGGACGAGCAGTACTTC.

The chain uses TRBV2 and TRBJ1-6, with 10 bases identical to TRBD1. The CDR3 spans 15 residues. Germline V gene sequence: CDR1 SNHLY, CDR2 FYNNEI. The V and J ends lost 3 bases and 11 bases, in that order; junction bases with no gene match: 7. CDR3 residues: CASSERGQGYPPLHF. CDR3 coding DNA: TGTGCCAGCAGTGAGAGGGGACAGGGGTATCCACCCCTCCACTTT.

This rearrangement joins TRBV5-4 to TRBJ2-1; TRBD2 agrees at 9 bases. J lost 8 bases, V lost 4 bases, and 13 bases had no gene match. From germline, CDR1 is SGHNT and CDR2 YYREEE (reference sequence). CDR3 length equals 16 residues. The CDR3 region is CASSPNAGLATYEQFF. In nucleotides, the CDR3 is TGTGCCAGCAGCCCAAATGCGGGACTAGCTACATATGAGCAGTTCTTC.

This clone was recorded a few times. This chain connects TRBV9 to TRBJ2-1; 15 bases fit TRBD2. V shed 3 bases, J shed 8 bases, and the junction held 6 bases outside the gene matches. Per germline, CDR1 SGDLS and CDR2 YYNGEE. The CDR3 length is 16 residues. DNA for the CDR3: TGTGCCAGCAGCGCAATGGGGACTAGCGGGAGGTATGAGCAGTTCTTC. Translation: CASSAMGTSGRYEQFF.

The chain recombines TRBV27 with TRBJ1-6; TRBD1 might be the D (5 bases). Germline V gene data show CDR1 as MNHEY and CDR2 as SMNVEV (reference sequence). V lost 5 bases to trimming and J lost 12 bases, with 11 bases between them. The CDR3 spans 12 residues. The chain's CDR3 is CASSGPRVPLHF. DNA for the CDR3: TGTGCCAGCAGTGGGCCCAGGGTACCCCTCCACTTT.

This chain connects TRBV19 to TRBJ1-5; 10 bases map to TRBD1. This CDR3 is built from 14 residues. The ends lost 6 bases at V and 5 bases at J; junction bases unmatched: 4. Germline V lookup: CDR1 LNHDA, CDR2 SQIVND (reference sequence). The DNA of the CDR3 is TGTGCCAGTAGGAGACAGGGGGCAGATCAGCCCCAGCATTTT. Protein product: CASRRQGADQPQHF.

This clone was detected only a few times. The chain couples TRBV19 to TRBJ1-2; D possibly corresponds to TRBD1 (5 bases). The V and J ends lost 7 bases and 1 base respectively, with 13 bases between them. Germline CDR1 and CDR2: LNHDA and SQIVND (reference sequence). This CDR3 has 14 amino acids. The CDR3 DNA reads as TGTGCCAGTACCGGGACTGGGAATAACTATGGCTACACCTTC. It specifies CASTGTGNNYGYTF.

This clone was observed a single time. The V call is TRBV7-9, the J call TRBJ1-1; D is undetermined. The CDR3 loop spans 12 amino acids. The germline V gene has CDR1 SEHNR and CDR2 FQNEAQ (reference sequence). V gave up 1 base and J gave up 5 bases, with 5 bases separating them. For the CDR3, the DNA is TGTGCCAGCAGCTTAGGGAGGACTGAAGCTTTCTTT. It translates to CASSLGRTEAFF. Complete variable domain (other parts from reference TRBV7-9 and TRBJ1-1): DTGVSQNPRHKITKRGQNVTFRCDPISEHNRLYWYRQTLGQGPEFLTYFQNEAQLEKSRLLSDRFSAERPKGSFSTLEIQRTEQGDSAMYLCASSLGRTEAFFGQGTRLTVV.

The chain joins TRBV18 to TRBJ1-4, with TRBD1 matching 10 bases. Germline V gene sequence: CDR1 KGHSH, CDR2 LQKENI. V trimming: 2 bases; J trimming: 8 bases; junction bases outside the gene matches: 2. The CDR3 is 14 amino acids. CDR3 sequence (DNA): TGTGCCAGCTCACCAGACAGGGGGCAAGAAAAACTGTTTTTT. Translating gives CASSPDRGQEKLFF.

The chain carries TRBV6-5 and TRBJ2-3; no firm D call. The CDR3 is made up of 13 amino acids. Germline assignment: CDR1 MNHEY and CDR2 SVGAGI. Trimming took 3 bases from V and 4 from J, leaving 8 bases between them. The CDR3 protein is CASSYPPADTQYF. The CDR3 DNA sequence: TGTGCCAGCAGTTATCCGCCAGCAGATACGCAGTATTTT.

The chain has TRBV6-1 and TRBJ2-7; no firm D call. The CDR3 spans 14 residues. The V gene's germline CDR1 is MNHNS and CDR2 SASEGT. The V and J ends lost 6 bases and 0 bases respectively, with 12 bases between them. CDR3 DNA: TGTGCCAGCAGAATAGACTGGTCCTCCTACGAGCAGTACTTC. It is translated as CASRIDWSSYEQYF.

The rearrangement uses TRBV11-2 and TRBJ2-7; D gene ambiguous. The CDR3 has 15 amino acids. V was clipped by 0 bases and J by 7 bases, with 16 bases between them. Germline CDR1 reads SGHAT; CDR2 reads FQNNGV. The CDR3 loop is CASSLDGSRPREQYF. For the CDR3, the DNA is TGTGCCAGCAGCTTAGATGGGTCCAGACCTAGGGAGCAGTACTTC. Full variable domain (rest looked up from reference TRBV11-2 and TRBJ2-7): EAGVAQSPRYKIIEKRQSVAFWCNPISGHATLYWYQQILGQGPKLLIQFQNNGVVDDSQLPKDRFSAERLKGVDSTLKIQPAKLEDSAVYLCASSLDGSRPREQYFGPGTRLTVT.

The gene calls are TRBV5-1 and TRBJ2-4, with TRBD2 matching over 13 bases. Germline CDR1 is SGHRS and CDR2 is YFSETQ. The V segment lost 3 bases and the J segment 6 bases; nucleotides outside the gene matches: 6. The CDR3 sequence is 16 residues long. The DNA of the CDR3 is TGCGCCAGCAGCTATGGGACTAGCGGGGCATTAAACATTCAGTACTTC. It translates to CASSYGTSGALNIQYF.

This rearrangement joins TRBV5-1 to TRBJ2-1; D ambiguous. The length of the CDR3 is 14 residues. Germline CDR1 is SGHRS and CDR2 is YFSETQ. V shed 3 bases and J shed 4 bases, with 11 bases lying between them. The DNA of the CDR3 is TGCGCCAGCAGCTCCCGGGTGGCTTACAATGAGCAGTTCTTC. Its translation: CASSSRVAYNEQFF.